The 11 T cell receptor beta chains below were found in one sample sequenced in a study of T cell responses to AZD1222 COVID-19 vaccine. Method: immunoSEQ multiplex PCR; TCRdb's copy keeps in-frame clones and lacks some. The table lists roughly 150,000 clones, about 90% of them singletons. The source material was peripheral blood, sampled 28 days after the second AZD1222 dose. The source is an adult who received the AZD1222 COVID-19 vaccine.

V gene TRBV19 combines with J gene TRBJ1-5; D call uncertain. V dropped 4 bases and J dropped 1 base, with 11 bases sitting between them. In germline, CDR1 is LNHDA, CDR2 SQIVND (reference sequence). The CDR3 spans 15 residues. In DNA, the CDR3 is TGTGCCAGTAGTAGACGGACGGGAAGCAATCAGCCCCAGCATTTT. As protein: CASSRRTGSNQPQHF.

V gene TRBV29-1 combines with J gene TRBJ2-7, with 7 bases fitting TRBD2. Germline V CDR1 and CDR2: SQVTM, ANQGSEA. Trimming at V came to 6 bases and at J to 3 bases, leaving 5 bases not matched to a gene. CDR3 length equals 12 residues. The CDR3 protein is CSVGGTIYEQYF. CDR3 bases: TGCAGCGTAGGCGGGACTATCTACGAGCAGTACTTC.

This chain joins TRBV6-5 and TRBJ1-2; TRBD1 is a possible D gene (5 bases). V was shortened by 11 bases and J by 2 bases, with 18 bases between the two germline ends. Germline lookup yields CDR1 MNHEY and CDR2 SVGAGI. CDR3 length: 14 residues. This chain's CDR3 is CAGRAGGTNYGYTF. The CDR3 DNA reads as TGTGCCGGAAGGGCGGGGGGAACCAACTATGGCTACACCTTC.

The gene calls are TRBV19 and TRBJ2-1, with 8 positions matching TRBD2. This CDR3 is 15 amino acids long. Germline values: CDR1 LNHDA, CDR2 SQIVND (reference sequence). J gave up 0 bases and V 2 bases, and 0 bases lay outside the gene matches. This chain's CDR3 is CASSISGSSYNEQFF. The CDR3 nucleotides read TGTGCCAGTAGTATAAGCGGGAGCTCCTACAATGAGCAGTTCTTC.

The J gene is TRBJ2-2, the V gene TRBV25-1; D may match TRBD1 or TRBD2 (6 bases each). Trimming cost V 4 bases and J 0 bases, with 18 bases left between them. Per germline, CDR1 MGHDK and CDR2 SYGVNS. This CDR3 is built from 18 residues. As DNA, the CDR3 is TGTGCCAGCAGTGGGGGGGCACTAAACAACGCGAACACCGGGGAGCTGTTTTTT. Its protein is CASSGGALNNANTGELFF.

The chain links TRBV19 to TRBJ1-5; 7 nucleotides match TRBD1. The CDR3 is 19 amino acids. V lost 6 bases to trimming and J lost 0 bases; unmatched junction nucleotides: 17. Germline CDR1 and CDR2: LNHDA and SQIVND (reference sequence). In nucleotides, the CDR3 is TGTGCCAGTAGCGTCCTCACCGGGACAGCAGTCTTTAGCAATCAGCCCCAGCATTTT. As protein: CASSVLTGTAVFSNQPQHF. The full variable domain, with the rest looked up from reference TRBV19 and TRBJ1-5, is DGGITQSPKYLFRKEGQNVTLSCEQNLNHDAMYWYRQDPGQGLRLIYYSQIVNDFQKGDIAEGYSVSREKKESFPLTVTSAQKNPTAFYLCASSVLTGTAVFSNQPQHFGDGTRLSIL.

This clone was seen just once. This chain joins TRBV15 and TRBJ1-5; 9 nucleotides align to TRBD1. The J segment lost 6 bases and the V segment lost 5 bases, leaving 8 bases of the junction unmatched. In germline, CDR1 is LNHNV, CDR2 YYDKDF (reference sequence). The length of the CDR3 is 15 residues. The CDR3 DNA is TGTGCCACCAGCGGGTTGGACAGGGGCGGTCAGCCCCAGCATTTT. This codes for CATSGLDRGGQPQHF. The full variable domain, with the rest looked up from reference TRBV15 and TRBJ1-5, is DAMVIQNPRYQVTQFGKPVTLSCSQTLNHNVMYWYQQKSSQAPKLLFHYYDKDFNNEADTPDNFQSRRPNTSFCFLDIRSPGLGDTAMYLCATSGLDRGGQPQHFGDGTRLSIL.

V gene TRBV15 combines with J gene TRBJ1-4; 9 nucleotides match TRBD1. Germline V gene lookup returns CDR1 LNHNV and CDR2 YYDKDF (reference sequence). After removal of 0 bases from V and 7 bases from J, the junction contained 6 bases not matched to a gene. This CDR3 comprises 16 residues. CDR3 sequence (DNA): TGTGCCACCAGCAGAGATGTGGGGACAGGGTCTGAAAAACTGTTTTTT. This translates into CATSRDVGTGSEKLFF. Complete variable domain (other parts from reference TRBV15 and TRBJ1-4): DAMVIQNPRYQVTQFGKPVTLSCSQTLNHNVMYWYQQKSSQAPKLLFHYYDKDFNNEADTPDNFQSRRPNTSFCFLDIRSPGLGDTAMYLCATSRDVGTGSEKLFFGSGTQLSVL.

The J gene is TRBJ1-5, the V gene TRBV24-1, with D perhaps TRBD1 (5 bases). The CDR3 has 14 amino acids. The germline gives CDR1 KGHDR, CDR2 SFDVKD. V lost 9 bases to trimming and J lost 6 bases, with 17 bases between them. CDR3 in amino acids: CATGPAGSSQPQHF. CDR3 sequence (DNA): TGTGCCACCGGTCCTGCAGGGTCGAGTCAGCCCCAGCATTTT.

The chain uses TRBV29-1 and TRBJ1-1; no clear D gene. This CDR3 region has 13 residues. Per germline, CDR1 SQVTM and CDR2 ANQGSEA. The V gene lost 8 bases and the J gene lost 4 bases, with 17 bases spanning the gap. CDR3 nucleotides: TGCAGCTCCCGAGGGTACACCATCACTGAAGCTTTCTTT. This gives the protein CSSRGYTITEAFF. Full variable domain (rest looked up from reference TRBV29-1 and TRBJ1-1): SAVISQKPSRDICQRGTSLTIQCQVDSQVTMMFWYRQQPGQSLTLIATANQGSEATYESGFVIDKFPISRPNLTFSTLTVSNMSPEDSSIYLCSSRGYTITEAFFGQGTRLTVV.

The chain combines TRBV28 with TRBJ1-1; a weak D match, TRBD1 (5 bases). This CDR3 spans 14 amino acids. V was clipped by 3 bases and J by 3 bases, with 11 bases between them. Germline-derived CDR1 and CDR2 are MDHEN and SYDVKM. CDR3 sequence: CASSFSGSYTEAFF. The CDR3 DNA sequence: TGTGCCAGCAGTTTTTCAGGGTCTTACACTGAAGCTTTCTTT.